This T cell receptor (beta chain) derives from a study of cytomegalovirus exposure and HLA in healthy donors. The CDR3 length is 16 residues. CDR1 and CDR2 from the germline V gene are SNHLY and FYNNEI. The V end was cut by 2 bases, the J end by 4 bases, with 18 bases between. PCR was performed using 60 Vbeta and 13 Jbeta primers. Repertoires were generated with immunoSEQ multiplex PCR, while TCRdb's copy carries only in-frame clones and drops some. The table has about 190,000 clones, around 83% seen once. Specimen: PBMCs. This TCR came from a woman aged 18-35 years in good health and CMV-seronegative. The rearrangement links TRBV2 to TRBJ2-7; D gene uncertain. The CDR3 is CASSENPLSGSYEQYF. DNA of the CDR3: TGTGCCAGCAGTGAAAACCCTCTTTCCGGGTCTTACGAGCAGTACTTC.